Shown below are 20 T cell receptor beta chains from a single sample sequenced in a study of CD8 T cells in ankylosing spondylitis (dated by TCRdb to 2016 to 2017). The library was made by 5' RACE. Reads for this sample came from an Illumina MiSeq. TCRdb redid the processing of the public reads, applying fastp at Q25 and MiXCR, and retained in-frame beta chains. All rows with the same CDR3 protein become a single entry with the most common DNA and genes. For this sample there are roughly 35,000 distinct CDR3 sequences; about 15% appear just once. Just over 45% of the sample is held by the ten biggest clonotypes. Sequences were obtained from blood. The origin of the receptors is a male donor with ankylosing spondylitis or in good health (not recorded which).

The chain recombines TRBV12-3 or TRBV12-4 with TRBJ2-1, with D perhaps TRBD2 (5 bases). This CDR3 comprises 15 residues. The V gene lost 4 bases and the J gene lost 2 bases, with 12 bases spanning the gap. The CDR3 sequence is CASSSSGLPYNEQFF. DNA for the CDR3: TGTGCCAGCAGTTCCTCGGGGTTGCCCTACAATGAGCAGTTCTTC.

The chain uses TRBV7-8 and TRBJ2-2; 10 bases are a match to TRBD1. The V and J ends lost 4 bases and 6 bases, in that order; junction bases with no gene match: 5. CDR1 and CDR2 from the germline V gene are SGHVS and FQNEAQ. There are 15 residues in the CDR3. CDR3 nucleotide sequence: TGTGCCAGCAGCTCGACAGGGGGCTATTCCGGGGAGCTGTTTTTT. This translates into CASSSTGGYSGELFF.

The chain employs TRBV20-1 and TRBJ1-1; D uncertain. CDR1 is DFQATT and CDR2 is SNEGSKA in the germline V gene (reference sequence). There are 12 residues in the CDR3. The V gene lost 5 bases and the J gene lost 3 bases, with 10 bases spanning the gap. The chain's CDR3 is CSAGFGDTEAFF. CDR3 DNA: TGCAGTGCTGGATTTGGGGACACTGAAGCTTTCTTT.

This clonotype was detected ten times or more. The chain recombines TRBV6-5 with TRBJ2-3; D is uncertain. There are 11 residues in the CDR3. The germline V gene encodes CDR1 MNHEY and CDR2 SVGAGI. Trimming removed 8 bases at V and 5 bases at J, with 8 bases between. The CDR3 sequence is CASLFGDTQYF. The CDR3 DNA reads TGTGCCAGCCTCTTCGGAGATACGCAGTATTTT.

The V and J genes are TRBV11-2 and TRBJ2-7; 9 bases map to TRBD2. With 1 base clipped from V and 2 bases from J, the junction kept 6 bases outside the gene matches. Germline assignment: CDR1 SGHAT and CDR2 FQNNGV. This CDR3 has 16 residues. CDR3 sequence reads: CASSLVGGRAAYEQYF. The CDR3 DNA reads TGTGCCAGCAGCTTAGTAGGCGGGAGGGCGGCCTACGAGCAGTACTTC. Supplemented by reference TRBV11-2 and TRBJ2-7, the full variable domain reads EAGVAQSPRYKIIEKRQSVAFWCNPISGHATLYWYQQILGQGPKLLIQFQNNGVVDDSQLPKDRFSAERLKGVDSTLKIQPAKLEDSAVYLCASSLVGGRAAYEQYFGPGTRLTVT.

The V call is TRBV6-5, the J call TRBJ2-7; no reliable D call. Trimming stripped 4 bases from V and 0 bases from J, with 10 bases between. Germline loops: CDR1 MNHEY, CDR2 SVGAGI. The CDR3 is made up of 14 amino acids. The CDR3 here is CASSLSFSSYEQYV. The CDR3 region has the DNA TGTGCCAGCAGTTTGTCTTTTAGCTCCTACGAGCAGTACGTC.

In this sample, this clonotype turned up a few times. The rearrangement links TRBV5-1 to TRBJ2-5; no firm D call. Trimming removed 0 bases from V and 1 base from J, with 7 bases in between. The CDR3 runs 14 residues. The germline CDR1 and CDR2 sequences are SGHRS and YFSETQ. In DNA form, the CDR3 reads TGCGCCAGCAGCTTGGTCGGTATCCAAGAGACCCAGTACTTC. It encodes CASSLVGIQETQYF. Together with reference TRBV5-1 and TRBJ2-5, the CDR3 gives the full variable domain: KAGVTQTPRYLIKTRGQQVTLSCSPISGHRSVSWYQQTPGQGLQFLFEYFSETQRNKGNFPGRFSGRQFSNSRSEMNVSTLELGDSALYLCASSLVGIQETQYFGPGTRLLVL.

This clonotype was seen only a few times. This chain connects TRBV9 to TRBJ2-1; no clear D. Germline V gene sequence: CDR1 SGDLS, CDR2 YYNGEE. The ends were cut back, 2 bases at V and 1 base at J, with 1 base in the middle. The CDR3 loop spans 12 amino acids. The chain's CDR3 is CASSVSYNEQFF. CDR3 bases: TGTGCCAGCAGCGTTTCCTACAATGAGCAGTTCTTC.

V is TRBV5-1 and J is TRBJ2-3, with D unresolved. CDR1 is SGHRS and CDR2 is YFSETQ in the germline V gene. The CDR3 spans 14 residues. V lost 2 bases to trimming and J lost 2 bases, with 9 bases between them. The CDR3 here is CASSFVGNTDTQYF. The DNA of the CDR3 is TGCGCCAGCAGCTTCGTGGGGAACACAGATACGCAGTATTTT.

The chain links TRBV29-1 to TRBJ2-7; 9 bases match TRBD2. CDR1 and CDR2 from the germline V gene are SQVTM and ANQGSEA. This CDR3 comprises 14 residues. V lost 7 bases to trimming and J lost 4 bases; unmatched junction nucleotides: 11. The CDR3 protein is CSDMTSGKTYEQYF. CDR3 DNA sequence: TGCAGCGATATGACTAGCGGCAAAACTTACGAGCAGTACTTC.

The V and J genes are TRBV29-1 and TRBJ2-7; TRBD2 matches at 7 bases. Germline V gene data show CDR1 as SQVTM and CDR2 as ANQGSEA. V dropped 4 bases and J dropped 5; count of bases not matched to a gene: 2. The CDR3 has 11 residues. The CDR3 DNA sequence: TGCAGCGTTGCAGCGGGGAACGAGCAGTACGTC. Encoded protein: CSVAAGNEQYV.

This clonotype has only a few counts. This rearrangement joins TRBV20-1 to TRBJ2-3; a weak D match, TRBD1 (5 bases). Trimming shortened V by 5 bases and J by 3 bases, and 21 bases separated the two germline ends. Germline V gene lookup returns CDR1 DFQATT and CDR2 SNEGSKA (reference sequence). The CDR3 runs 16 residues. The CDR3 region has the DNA TGCAGTGCTCCCCCCTTAGGGGCGAGTTGGACAGATACGCAGTATTTT. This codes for CSAPPLGASWTDTQYF.

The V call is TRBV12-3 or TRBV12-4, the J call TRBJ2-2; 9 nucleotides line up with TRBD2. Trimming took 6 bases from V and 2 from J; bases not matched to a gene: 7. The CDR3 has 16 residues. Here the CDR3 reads CASRDRAGGNTGELFF. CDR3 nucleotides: TGTGCCAGCAGGGACCGAGCGGGGGGTAACACCGGGGAGCTGTTTTTT.

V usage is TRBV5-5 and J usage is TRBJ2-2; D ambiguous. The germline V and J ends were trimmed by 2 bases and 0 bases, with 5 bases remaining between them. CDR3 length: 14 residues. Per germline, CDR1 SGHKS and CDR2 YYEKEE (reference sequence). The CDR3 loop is CASSFLPNTGELFF. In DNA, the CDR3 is TGTGCCAGCAGCTTCTTACCGAACACCGGGGAGCTGTTTTTT.

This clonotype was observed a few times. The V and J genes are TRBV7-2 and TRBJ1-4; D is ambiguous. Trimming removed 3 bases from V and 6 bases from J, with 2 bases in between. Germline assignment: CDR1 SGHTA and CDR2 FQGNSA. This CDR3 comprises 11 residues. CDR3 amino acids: CASSFDEKLFF. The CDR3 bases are TGTGCCAGCAGCTTTGATGAAAAACTGTTTTTT.

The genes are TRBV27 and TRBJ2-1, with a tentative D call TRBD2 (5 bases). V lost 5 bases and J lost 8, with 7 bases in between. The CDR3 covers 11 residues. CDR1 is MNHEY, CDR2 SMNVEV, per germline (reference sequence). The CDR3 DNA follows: TGTGCCAGCAGTCCCGGGGATGAGCAGTTCTTC. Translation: CASSPGDEQFF.

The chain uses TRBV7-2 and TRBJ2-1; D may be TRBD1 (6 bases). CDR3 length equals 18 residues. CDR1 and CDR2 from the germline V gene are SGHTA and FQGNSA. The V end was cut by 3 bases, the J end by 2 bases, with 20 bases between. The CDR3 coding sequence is TGTGCCAGCAGCTTGGGGAACTACAGGGATCCCCCCTACAATGAGCAGTTCTTC. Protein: CASSLGNYRDPPYNEQFF.

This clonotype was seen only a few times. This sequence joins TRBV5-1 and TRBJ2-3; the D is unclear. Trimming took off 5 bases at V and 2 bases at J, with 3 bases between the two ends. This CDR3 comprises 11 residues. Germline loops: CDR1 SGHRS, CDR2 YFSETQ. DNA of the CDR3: TGCGCCAGCAGAAACACAGATACGCAGTATTTT. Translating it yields CASRNTDTQYF.

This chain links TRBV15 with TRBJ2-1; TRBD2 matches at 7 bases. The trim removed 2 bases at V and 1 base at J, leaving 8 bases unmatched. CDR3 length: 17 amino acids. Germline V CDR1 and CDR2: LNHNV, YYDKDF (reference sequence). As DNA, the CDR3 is TGTGCCACCAGCAGACTTAGCGGGTGGGGTTCCTACAATGAGCAGTTCTTC. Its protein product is CATSRLSGWGSYNEQFF.

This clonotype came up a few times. The CDR3 DNA follows: TGCAGCGTTACGACAGGGACCAATGAGCAGTTCTTC. Its translation is CSVTTGTNEQFF. V gene TRBV29-1 combines with J gene TRBJ2-1; 7 nucleotides match TRBD1. The CDR3 length is 12 residues. Germline loops: CDR1 SQVTM, CDR2 ANQGSEA. With 5 bases clipped from V and 6 bases from J, the junction kept 4 bases outside the gene matches.